This T cell receptor beta chain is from a study of T-cell reconstitution after alpha-beta-depleted transplantation in children. Preparation of the TCRbeta library used unique molecular identifiers. A single record per CDR3 protein comes from TCRdb applying MiXCR to the PCR reads. There are hundreds of thousands of distinct CDR3 sequences in the sample; approximately 15% occur only once, and over 0.95% lies in the top ten. V shed 5 bases and J 0 bases; nucleotides not matched to a gene: 9. Germline CDR1 SGHTA, CDR2 FQGTGA. CDR3 length equals 17 residues. This clonotype was seen a single time. The sequence derives from a human donor who donated a stem cell graft to a child with acute myeloid leukemia. The chain has TRBV7-3 and TRBJ2-3; 9 bases are shared with TRBD1. The material sequenced was PBMCs from the stem cell graft donor, taken from the stem cell graft. The CDR3 here is CASSRWDRAISTDTQYF. The DNA of the CDR3 is TGTGCCAGCAGCCGGTGGGACAGGGCAATTAGCACAGATACGCAGTATTTT.